This is a list of T cell receptor beta chains from one sample in a study of blood T cell repertoires in COVID-19. TCRdb's copy holds only in-frame clones and misses some; the assay was immunoSEQ multiplex PCR. There are roughly 120,000 clones in the sample; 60% to 85% occur only once, and 5% to 7.5% lies in the top ten. What was sequenced was peripheral blood. The receptors shown here come from a man in his 70s with acute or convalescent COVID-19. CDR3s include the opening cysteine and the closing phenylalanine or tryptophan. The D gene is left open where the match is weak. Clone size is given for some rows only: seen once, a few or many times, or a class if the clone is expanded.

once,TRBJ2-7,TRBD1,TRBV24-1,TGTGCCACCAGTGACCCCGGACAGGCCTACGAGCAGTACTTC,CATSDPGQAYEQYF
once,TRBJ2-7,-,TRBV28,TGTGCCAGCAGTATTGGACTACTCTACGAGCAGTACTTC,CASSIGLLYEQYF
-,TRBJ1-5,TRBD1,TRBV28,TGTGCCAGCAGCACCTCAGGGGGCGGGCAGCCCCAGCATTTT,CASSTSGGGQPQHF
-,TRBJ1-5,TRBD1,TRBV6-2/TRBV6-3,TGTGCCAGCAGTTGGACAGGGACCTCAGGGCAGCCCCAGCATTTT,CASSWTGTSGQPQHF
-,TRBJ2-5,TRBD1,TRBV4-1,TGCGCCAGCAGCCGGGTCCGGACAGGGGGGACGGAGACCCAGTACTTC,CASSRVRTGGTETQYF
-,TRBJ1-2,-,TRBV2,TGTGCCAGCAGGAAGACAGGCGCAAACTATGGCTACACCTTC,CASRKTGANYGYTF
-,TRBJ1-1,-,TRBV28,TGTGCCAGCACCTCACTAGGGCTGAAAACTGAAGCTTTCTTT,CASTSLGLKTEAFF
few,TRBJ1-5,-,TRBV2,TGTGCCAGCAGTGAAGAATTTGGCAGTAATCAGCCCCAGCATTTT,CASSEEFGSNQPQHF
-,TRBJ1-5,-,TRBV2,TGTGCCAGCGGCACATTTAGCAATCAGCCCCAGCATTTT,CASGTFSNQPQHF
-,TRBJ2-2,TRBD2,TRBV6-2/TRBV6-3,TGTGCCAGCAGTTACTCGATTCCCCAGCGGGAGTGGGAGCTGTTTTTT,CASSYSIPQREWELFF
-,TRBJ2-2,TRBD1,TRBV7-3,TGTGCCAGCAGCCCGGTGGGACAGGGGGCCGGGGAGCTGTTTTTT,CASSPVGQGAGELFF
-,TRBJ1-3,-,TRBV9,TGTGCCAGCAGCGTAGGGGCGGGGGGCGCATCCGGAAACACCATATATTTT,CASSVGAGGASGNTIYF
once,TRBJ1-5,-,TRBV5-4,TGTGCCAGCAGCTCCGGGGGGGGGAGTCAGCCCCAGCATTTT,CASSSGGGSQPQHF
-,TRBJ1-1,-,TRBV19,TGTGCCAGTAGTTACAGGAGCATGAACACTGAAGCTTTCTTT,CASSYRSMNTEAFF
-,TRBJ1-4,-,TRBV18,TGTGCCAGCTCACCCTTCGACACCGCAACTAATGAAAAACTGTTTTTT,CASSPFDTATNEKLFF
-,TRBJ1-3,-,TRBV12-5,TGTGCTAGTGGTTTTAGCTCTGGAAACACCATATATTTT,CASGFSSGNTIYF
once,TRBJ2-1,-,TRBV2,TGTGCCAGCAGTGAACTACCGATAACCCTTAACAATGAGCAGTTCTTC,CASSELPITLNNEQFF
-,TRBJ1-5,TRBD1,TRBV11-2,TGTGCCAGCAGCTCGGACAGGAATCAGCCCCAGCATTTT,CASSSDRNQPQHF
-,TRBJ2-2,TRBD1,TRBV7-2,TGTGCCAGCAGCTTTCCGGGACAGGGGGTGCTGTTTTTT,CASSFPGQGVLFF
-,TRBJ2-7,TRBD2,TRBV5-1,TGCGCCAGCAGCTTGGGACTAGCCACCTACGAGCAGTACTTC,CASSLGLATYEQYF
-,TRBJ2-1,TRBD2,TRBV7-9,TGTGCCAGCAGCTTTAGCGGGAGCCTCTACAATGAGCAGTTCTTC,CASSFSGSLYNEQFF
-,TRBJ2-7,-,TRBV27,TGTGCCAGCAGTTTAACTGGGAGCTCCTACGAGCAGTACTTC,CASSLTGSSYEQYF
-,TRBJ1-3,TRBD1,TRBV3-1/TRBV3-2,TGTGCCAGCAGCCCCGGACAGGGGAATGGAAGAAACACCATATATTTT,CASSPGQGNGRNTIYF
-,TRBJ2-3,-,TRBV6-5,TGTGCCAGCAGTTACTTTAGTAGCACAGATACGCAGTATTTT,CASSYFSSTDTQYF
-,TRBJ2-2,-,TRBV11-2,TGTGCCAGCAGCTTCTATCCGGGGGAAAACACCGGGGAGCTGTTTTTT,CASSFYPGENTGELFF
once,TRBJ2-1,-,TRBV7-7,TGTGCCAGCAGCCCGGGGACGGGAGAAAATGAGCAGTTCTTC,CASSPGTGENEQFF
few,TRBJ1-2,TRBD1,TRBV28,TGTGCCAGCAACCAGGACAGGCCCTGGGGCTATGGCTACACCTTC,CASNQDRPWGYGYTF
-,TRBJ1-5,-,TRBV2,TGTGCCAGCAGTGCGGTACAGGGTAATCAGCCCCAGCATTTT,CASSAVQGNQPQHF
few,TRBJ2-1,TRBD2,TRBV11-2,TGTGCCAGCAGCTGGGGACTAGCCACTGAGCAGTTCTTC,CASSWGLATEQFF
few,TRBJ1-2,-,TRBV9,TGTGCCAGCAGCCCTAGCCAAAGAGGTGGTGGCTACACCTTC,CASSPSQRGGGYTF
-,TRBJ2-5,TRBD1,TRBV7-6,TGTGCCAGCAGCGTTAGTTGGACAGGGAAAGAGACCCAGTACTTC,CASSVSWTGKETQYF
-,TRBJ2-5,-,TRBV10-2,TGCGCCAGCAGTGCTCAGCAAGAGACCCAGTACTTC,CASSAQQETQYF
once,TRBJ2-5,TRBD1,TRBV5-4,TGTGCCAGCAGCTTTCCCGGGGACAGGCAAGAGACCCAGTACTTC,CASSFPGDRQETQYF
-,TRBJ2-1,-,TRBV19,TGTGCCAGTAGTATAGAGGGGACTTCCCTAAGGAATGAGCAGTTCTTC,CASSIEGTSLRNEQFF
-,TRBJ2-1,-,TRBV3-1/TRBV3-2,TGTGCCAGCAGCCCAACTCGATCCTCCTACAATGAGCAGTTCTTC,CASSPTRSSYNEQFF
-,TRBJ2-5,-,TRBV7-3,TGTGCCAGCAGCCTTGACAGCCGGAGAGAGACCCAGTACTTC,CASSLDSRRETQYF
-,TRBJ1-2,TRBD1,TRBV19,TGTGCCAGTAGGGTAGGGACAGGAGATCGGAGCTATGGCTACACCTTC,CASRVGTGDRSYGYTF
few,TRBJ2-2,TRBD1,TRBV28,TGTGCCAGCAGTCCCCCGACAGGGAAGTTGCGGACCGGGGAGCTGTTTTTT,CASSPPTGKLRTGELFF
-,TRBJ1-1,-,TRBV7-3,TGTGCCAGCAGCGCCGTCGTGAGGTCTGAAGCTTTCTTT,CASSAVVRSEAFF
-,TRBJ1-6,-,TRBV6-5,TGTGCCAGCAGTTACTCGCAAACAGGTTATAATTCACCCCTCCACTTT,CASSYSQTGYNSPLHF
-,TRBJ1-4,TRBD1,TRBV27,TGTGCCAGCAGGGACAGGATGCTCAATGAAAAACTGTTTTTT,CASRDRMLNEKLFF
-,TRBJ2-3,-,TRBV6-2/TRBV6-3,TGTGCCAGCAGTCCGACTCTGGGTAGGGGGTCAGATACGCAGTATTTT,CASSPTLGRGSDTQYF
-,TRBJ1-6,TRBD1,TRBV28,TGTGCCAGCCTCGGACAGGGGGAAAGCTCCTATAATTCACCCCTCCACTTT,CASLGQGESSYNSPLHF
-,TRBJ2-1,TRBD2,TRBV2,TGTGCCAGCAGGGTAGCGGGAGGTTCCTACAATGAGCAGTTCTTC,CASRVAGGSYNEQFF
-,TRBJ2-5,-,TRBV2,TGTGCCAACAACAGGGGGGGCACGGAAGAGACCCAGTACTTC,CANNRGGTEETQYF
-,TRBJ1-1,-,TRBV5-1,TGCGCCAGCAGCTTGGCGAGGGCAGCATTGAACACTGAAGCTTTCTTT,CASSLARAALNTEAFF
-,TRBJ2-1,-,TRBV20-1,TGCAGTGCTCACTTCTACAATGAGCAGTTCTTC,CSAHFYNEQFF
once,TRBJ1-3,-,TRBV30,TGTGCCTGGAATCCAGGGGAGCTGGGGACCATATATTTT,CAWNPGELGTIYF
-,TRBJ2-3,TRBD2,TRBV5-1,TGCGCCAGCAGCGTTGGGGGACCTCGGACTAGCGGGAGGTATGATACTAGCACAGATACGCAGTATTTT,CASSVGGPRTSGRYDTSTDTQYF
-,TRBJ2-5,-,TRBV13,TGTGCCAGCAGCATACACTTCATACAGGGTAGAGAAAAAGAGACCCAGTACTTC,CASSIHFIQGREKETQYF
-,TRBJ2-5,-,TRBV10-3,TGTGCCATCAAGCCCTCCCTGGATAGCCGTCAGGGGACCCAGTACTTC,CAIKPSLDSRQGTQYF
-,TRBJ2-5,-,TRBV7-8,TGTGCCAGCAGTTATAACAGGGATTATCAGACCCAGTACTTC,CASSYNRDYQTQYF
-,TRBJ2-5,TRBD2,TRBV27,TGTGCCAGCAGTTTACGTCTAGCGGGAGGAGAGACCCAGTACTTC,CASSLRLAGGETQYF
-,TRBJ1-1,TRBD1,TRBV5-1,TGCGCCAGCAGCTTGCAGGGGGACAATGAAGCTTTCTTT,CASSLQGDNEAFF
-,TRBJ1-1,TRBD1,TRBV4-3,TGCGCCAGCAGCCAACAGGGGGCTGGTGAAGCTTTCTTT,CASSQQGAGEAFF
-,TRBJ1-6,TRBD1,TRBV7-9,TGTGCCAGCAGCAACCGACAGGGGGCCGGGGATTCACCCCTCCACTTT,CASSNRQGAGDSPLHF
-,TRBJ1-1,-,TRBV2,TGTGCCAGCAGTGAACGCAGGGGTAACACTGAAGCTTTCTTT,CASSERRGNTEAFF
-,TRBJ1-2,-,TRBV2,TGTGCCAGCACCGGACAGACTAATAACTATGGCTACACCTTC,CASTGQTNNYGYTF